This entry concerns a single T cell receptor beta chain. Under the authors' procedure: Researchers report that nucleated cell counts were estimated from reference gene primer amplification. Sequenced by immunoSEQ multiplex PCR; TCRdb stores in-frame clones only, minus some. The V and J calls and clone size are taken from that table; D and trimming were inferred from the DNA. The table lists 250,000 to 350,000 clones, more than 75% of them singletons. These data originate in a study of blood T cell repertoires in COVID-19. CDR1 is MGHRA, CDR2 YSYEKL, per germline. J was trimmed by 2 bases and V by 1 base; bases with no gene match: 7. CDR3 length: 16 residues.

The chain combines TRBV4-1 with TRBJ2-5; 7 bases map to TRBD1. Sequencing was carried out using peripheral blood. The source of this sequence is a woman in her forties or fifties with active or convalescent COVID-19. The CDR3 is CASSQVPGQLQETQYF. The DNA of the CDR3 is TGCGCCAGCAGCCAAGTCCCGGGACAGTTGCAAGAGACCCAGTACTTC.